The clone carrying this TCR beta chain appeared a single time. The antigen remains undetermined. Based on clinical symptoms, serum thyroxine and TRAb, thyroid ultrasound and orbital computed tomography, diagnoses were reached. The CDR3 extends over 15 amino acids. Losses at the gene ends were 3 bases for V and 8 bases for J; bases not matched to a gene: 12. Germline CDR1 and CDR2: DFQATT and SNEGSKA (reference sequence). Amplification yielded TCR beta CDR3 regions, with RNA transcripts as the source. Using the HTBI primer set, a first-round RT-PCR was run on the TCR CDR3. TCRdb processed the multiplex PCR reads anew with MiXCR; each CDR3 protein has one entry. The sample includes around 530,000 distinct CDR3 sequences, 15% to 20% of them seen just once. These data are taken from a study of T cells in Graves' hyperthyroidism and ophthalmopathy. General study points: Most clonotypes that expanded in the thyroid above 0.001 also showed up in blood.

V and J are TRBV20-1 and TRBJ1-4, with 7 positions matching TRBD1. The source material was blood. The receptor was derived from a woman in her late teens or twenties with Graves' ophthalmopathy. The CDR3 bases are TGCAGTGCTAGGGGACTAGCGGGAGGGGGCGAAAAACTGTTTTTT. Translation gives CSARGLAGGGEKLFF.